These T cell receptor beta chains were read from a single sample in a study of blood T cell repertoires in COVID-19. Profiled with immunoSEQ multiplex PCR; TCRdb holds only in-frame clones, not every one. Of 150,000 or so clones listed, approximately 86% are singletons. Source material: peripheral blood. These receptors all stem from a woman aged 60-75 years with acute or convalescent COVID-19. Each CDR3 is given with its conserved first and last residue. A D gene is named only where the DNA matches it firmly. A clone size is listed for some rows: how often the clone was seen (once, few, many), or a class if it is expanded.

d_call	v_call	clone_size	j_call	cdr3_nt	cdr3_aa
.	TRBV7-2	few	TRBJ2-7	TGTGCCAGCAGCTTAGAGGGGAGGTACGAGCAGTACTTC	CASSLEGRYEQYF
TRBD1	TRBV7-9	.	TRBJ1-1	TGTGCCAGCAGCTTAGAACAGGGGACTGAAGCTTTCTTT	CASSLEQGTEAFF
.	TRBV29-1	.	TRBJ2-7	TGCAGCGTTGAAGTCTCTAGCTACGAGCAGTACTTC	CSVEVSSYEQYF
.	TRBV5-6	.	TRBJ2-7	TGTGCCAGCAGCTTCGGACAGTATTTACTAACCTACGAGCAGTACTTC	CASSFGQYLLTYEQYF
TRBD2	TRBV5-1	.	TRBJ2-1	TGCGCCAGCAGCGCGAATAGCGGGGGGTCGGTCGGGAGAGAGCAGTTCTTC	CASSANSGGSVGREQFF
.	TRBV6-6	.	TRBJ1-2	TGTGCCAGCACCCCCCCCCGTGATGGCTACACCTTC	CASTPPRDGYTF
TRBD2	TRBV6-5	.	TRBJ2-5	TGTGCCAGCAGTTACGGGGCTAGCGGGGAGGAGACCCAGTACTTC	CASSYGASGEETQYF
TRBD2	TRBV23-1	.	TRBJ2-7	TGCGCCAGCATGGGGGGGGGAACGCGGGAGCAGTACTTC	CASMGGGTREQYF
.	TRBV6-6	.	TRBJ1-5	TGTGCCAGCAGTAGCGGGGCTCAGCCCCAGCATTTT	CASSSGAQPQHF
.	TRBV11-2	.	TRBJ1-1	TGTGCCAGCAGCGCACACAGAAACCTTGAAGCTTTCTTT	CASSAHRNLEAFF
TRBD2	TRBV12-3/TRBV12-4	.	TRBJ2-7	TGTGCCAGCAGCCCCGTAGCGGGGGAGCAGTACTTC	CASSPVAGEQYF
TRBD2	TRBV5-1	.	TRBJ2-5	TGCGCCAGCAGCCTAGCGGGGGGGACAGAGACCCAGTACTTC	CASSLAGGTETQYF
TRBD1	TRBV27	.	TRBJ1-5	TGTGCCAGCAGTCCGGACAGGGAAGATCAGCCCCAGCATTTT	CASSPDREDQPQHF
TRBD2	TRBV7-2	.	TRBJ2-1	TGTGCCAGCAGCTTAGCAGAGGCTAGCGGGAATGAGCAGTTCTTC	CASSLAEASGNEQFF
.	TRBV18	.	TRBJ1-1	TGTGCCAGCTCACCAAGGGAGGTCCTTGAAGCTTTCTTT	CASSPREVLEAFF
TRBD1	TRBV28	.	TRBJ1-6	TGTGCCAGCAGCACGAACAGGGGCTATAATTCACCCCTCCACTTT	CASSTNRGYNSPLHF
TRBD1	TRBV2	.	TRBJ1-4	TGTGCCAGCAGGCGGACAGGGAGCGGATGGGAAAAACTGTTTTTT	CASRRTGSGWEKLFF
TRBD1	TRBV5-4	few	TRBJ1-6	TGTGCCAGCAGCTCAAGGACAGGGGGCCAGTATAATTCACCCCTCCACTTT	CASSSRTGGQYNSPLHF
TRBD1	TRBV7-9	.	TRBJ1-6	TGTGCCAGCAGCTACCCGGGACAGGGCAATTCACCCCTCCACTTT	CASSYPGQGNSPLHF
.	TRBV19	.	TRBJ1-1	TGTGCCAGTAGTATATCGAGGGCGGGGAACACTGAAGCTTTCTTT	CASSISRAGNTEAFF
TRBD2	TRBV4-1	.	TRBJ2-2	TGCGCCAGCAGCCAATGGTCGAGCGGGGGTATCACCGGGGAGCTGTTTTTT	CASSQWSSGGITGELFF
.	TRBV19	.	TRBJ2-3	TGTGCCAGTACCAAGGACTCAAGCACAGATACGCAGTATTTT	CASTKDSSTDTQYF
.	TRBV10-3	.	TRBJ1-1	TGTGCCTCCACGACAGAAGTAAACACTGAAGCTTTCTTT	CASTTEVNTEAFF
.	TRBV4-1	few	TRBJ1-6	TGCGCCAGCAGGGCTTTGGACATTCTTTCCTATAATTCACCCCTCCACTTT	CASRALDILSYNSPLHF
TRBD1	TRBV2	.	TRBJ1-1	TGTGCCAGCAGTGAAGCGCTGGGACAGGGGTCCACTGAAGCTTTCTTT	CASSEALGQGSTEAFF
TRBD2	TRBV7-9	.	TRBJ2-2	TGTGCCAGCAGCTTAATCTCGACTAGCGGGGGCCAAAACACCGGGGAGCTGTTTTTT	CASSLISTSGGQNTGELFF
.	TRBV9	few	TRBJ2-6	TGTGCCAGCAGCCGACGGAGCTCTGGGGCCAACGTCCTGACTTTC	CASSRRSSGANVLTF
TRBD1	TRBV24-1	.	TRBJ2-2	TGTGCCACCAGTGATTCCGGGACAGGGCACACCGGGGAGCTGTTTTTT	CATSDSGTGHTGELFF
TRBD1	TRBV30	once	TRBJ2-7	TGTGCCCCCCGGGACAGTACTAACAAAAGCTCCTACGAGCAGTACTTC	CAPRDSTNKSSYEQYF
.	TRBV5-1	.	TRBJ2-6	TGCGCCAGCAGCTTGGTTGTAGGGGGTGACTACTCTGGGGCCAACGTCCTGACTTTC	CASSLVVGGDYSGANVLTF
.	TRBV7-2	.	TRBJ1-6	TGTGCCAGCAGCCTTGAATCCAGGTCACCCCTCCACTTT	CASSLESRSPLHF
.	TRBV9	once	TRBJ1-1	TGTGCCAGCAGCGCACAGGGGAACACTGAAGCTTTCTTT	CASSAQGNTEAFF
.	TRBV3-1/TRBV3-2	.	TRBJ1-2	TGTGCCAGCAGCCAAGAACTCCTCGGCTACACCTTC	CASSQELLGYTF
.	TRBV3-1/TRBV3-2	.	TRBJ2-1	TGTGCCAGCAGCCAAGAAAAACTCCTTGACAATGAGCAGTTCTTC	CASSQEKLLDNEQFF
TRBD2	TRBV2	.	TRBJ2-5	TGTGCCAGCAGTTGGTCAAGCGGGGTACAGACCCAGTACTTC	CASSWSSGVQTQYF
.	TRBV19	.	TRBJ1-5	TGTGCCAGTAGTGAATCGGACAGTCATAATCAGCCCCAGCATTTT	CASSESDSHNQPQHF
TRBD2	TRBV27	.	TRBJ2-1	TGTGCCAGCAGTCGTACTAGCGGGGGGGGGTATGAGCAGTTCTTC	CASSRTSGGGYEQFF
TRBD1	TRBV6-5	.	TRBJ2-7	TGTGCCAGCCGGAGGGGGGGACAGGGTTTCGAGCAGTACTTC	CASRRGGQGFEQYF
TRBD1	TRBV7-2	once	TRBJ2-1	TGTGCCAGCAGCTTAGGACAGGGAACCGGCCGTCCGGAGCAGTTCTTC	CASSLGQGTGRPEQFF